The 15 T cell receptor beta chains below all came from one sample that was sequenced in a study of T cell clones after liver transplantation. The table came from immunoSEQ multiplex PCR; TCRdb's copy has only in-frame clones and leaves some out. This table holds roughly 51,000 clones, 65% to 80% found once. The specimen comprised CD4+ T cells from blood, sampled approximately 52 months after liver transplant. The receptors here all came from a human patient who received a liver transplant. Certain T cells may be donor cells from the graft.

The chain uses TRBV1 and TRBJ2-7. TRBV1 is assigned pseudogene status. This CDR3 has 17 amino acids. The CDR3 DNA reads as TGCACCAGCAGCCAAGATAAAGTTTGGCTTAGCTCCTACGAGCAGTACTTC. Translation: CTSSQDKVWLSSYEQYF.

V is TRBV6-5 and J is TRBJ1-2; D uncertain. Trimming stripped 3 bases from V and 1 base from J, with 9 bases between. The V gene's germline CDR1 is MNHEY and CDR2 SVGAGI. The CDR3 length is 14 residues. This CDR3 reads CASSYGVGNYGYTF. The CDR3 DNA sequence: TGTGCCAGCAGTTATGGTGTCGGTAACTATGGCTACACCTTC.

The chain couples TRBV5-4 to TRBJ2-7, with D unresolved. The CDR3 has 14 residues. Germline V gives CDR1 SGHNT, CDR2 YYREEE (reference sequence). Trimming stripped 3 bases from V and 6 bases from J, with 16 bases between. This chain's CDR3 is CASSSRTAVFEQYF. The CDR3 DNA sequence: TGTGCCAGCAGCTCACGGACGGCCGTATTCGAGCAGTACTTC.

In this sample, this clone turned up a few times. The chain uses TRBV15 and TRBJ1-2, with 9 positions matching TRBD1. The junction had 4 bases not matched to a gene; V was cut back by 0 bases and J by 8 bases. The CDR3 extends over 14 amino acids. The germline gives CDR1 LNHNV, CDR2 YYDKDF (reference sequence). The CDR3 nucleotides read TGTGCCACCAGCAGAGAGGGACAGGGTGGCGGCTACACCTTC. Protein product: CATSREGQGGGYTF.

V is TRBV7-9 and J is TRBJ1-4, with D unclear. The V gene's germline CDR1 is SEHNR and CDR2 FQNEAQ (reference sequence). This CDR3 comprises 14 residues. Trimming pared 5 bases from V and 4 bases from J, leaving 11 bases between. For the CDR3, the DNA is TGTGCCAGCAGCCCAAGCACAGTTAATGAAAAACTGTTTTTT. Protein sequence: CASSPSTVNEKLFF. Full variable domain (remainder filled in from reference TRBV7-9 and TRBJ1-4): DTGVSQNPRHKITKRGQNVTFRCDPISEHNRLYWYRQTLGQGPEFLTYFQNEAQLEKSRLLSDRFSAERPKGSFSTLEIQRTEQGDSAMYLCASSPSTVNEKLFFGSGTQLSVL.

With regard to this clone: Additional DNA sequences in this sample encode the identical CDR3. The chain joins TRBV14 to TRBJ1-1; unclear D gene. CDR1 and CDR2 (germline): SGHDN, FVKESK. The CDR3 spans 14 residues. V gave up 4 bases and J gave up 1 base, with 10 bases separating them. The CDR3 sequence is CASSLRAANTEAFF. The CDR3 DNA is TGTGCCAGCAGCCTTCGTGCAGCGAACACTGAAGCTTTCTTT.

J is TRBJ1-1 and V is TRBV11-1; no clear D gene. V was pared by 3 bases and J by 3 bases, with 8 bases between. This CDR3 region has 13 residues. Per germline, CDR1 SGHAT and CDR2 FQDESV (reference sequence). The CDR3 sequence is CASSFVRDTEAFF. CDR3 sequence (DNA): TGTGCCAGCAGCTTTGTCCGGGACACTGAAGCTTTCTTT.

This chain uses TRBV6-1 with TRBJ1-2; 8 nucleotides agree with TRBD1. Trimming cost V 2 bases and J 4 bases; bases outside gene matches: 6. There are 15 residues in the CDR3. CDR1 and CDR2 from the germline V gene are MNHNS and SASEGT. CDR3 bases: TGTGCCAGCAGTGAAAGACAGGGGTCCTCCTATGGCTACACCTTC. It specifies CASSERQGSSYGYTF.

The genes are TRBV6-1 and TRBJ2-3, with D perhaps TRBD2 (5 bases). The V and J ends lost 6 bases and 7 bases respectively, with 8 bases between them. The CDR3 totals 11 residues. Germline V gives CDR1 MNHNS, CDR2 SASEGT. In DNA form, the CDR3 reads TGTGCCAGCAGGAGGGAATATACGCAGTATTTT. Amino acid sequence: CASRREYTQYF.

The rearrangement joins TRBV5-4 to TRBJ1-1, with TRBD1 matching over 8 bases. The CDR3 length is 14 residues. The germline gives CDR1 SGHNT, CDR2 YYREEE (reference sequence). V was pared by 3 bases and J by 6 bases, with 7 bases of the junction left unmatched. In DNA form, the CDR3 reads TGTGCCAGCAGCTCGAAAGAGACAGGGGCTGAAGCTTTCTTT. This translates into CASSSKETGAEAFF. The variable domain in full, completed from reference TRBV5-4 and TRBJ1-1, reads ETGVTQSPTHLIKTRGQQVTLRCSSQSGHNTVSWYQQALGQGPQFIFQYYREEENGRGNFPPRFSGLQFPNYSSELNVNALELDDSALYLCASSSKETGAEAFFGQGTRLTVV.

The chain links TRBV19 to TRBJ1-5; D perhaps matches TRBD1 (5 bases). CDR1 LNHDA and CDR2 SQIVND come from the germline V gene (reference sequence). Trimming took off 8 bases at V and 0 bases at J, with 11 bases between the two ends. The CDR3 totals 14 residues. CDR3 sequence reads: CASLDRNSNQPQHF. The DNA of the CDR3 is TGTGCCAGTTTAGACAGAAATAGCAATCAGCCCCAGCATTTT.

The chain has TRBV6-5 and TRBJ1-1; 10 positions match TRBD1. Germline values: CDR1 MNHEY, CDR2 SVGAGI. J lost 0 bases, V lost 6 bases, and 4 bases had no gene match. The CDR3 sequence is 15 residues long. CDR3 region: CASRVTGGLNTEAFF. DNA of the CDR3: TGTGCCAGCAGAGTGACAGGGGGCCTGAACACTGAAGCTTTCTTT.

This sequence joins TRBV6-6 and TRBJ2-1; 7 bases agree with TRBD1. The CDR3 covers 16 residues. V gave up 5 bases and J gave up 2 bases; unmatched junction bases: 9. The germline V gene encodes CDR1 MNHNY and CDR2 SVGAGI (reference sequence). The CDR3 bases are TGTGCCAGCAGTCTACCGCCCGGGACAGCCTACAATGAGCAGTTCTTC. Protein sequence: CASSLPPGTAYNEQFF.

The V call is TRBV10-1, the J call TRBJ1-5; TRBD1 agrees at 9 bases. Germline lookup yields CDR1 WNHNN and CDR2 SYGVQD (reference sequence). V shed 8 bases, J shed 1 base, and the junction held 12 bases outside the gene matches. This CDR3 has 17 amino acids. The CDR3 nucleotides read TGCGCCAGCGAACCGGGACAGGGAACAGGGAGCAATCAGCCCCAGCATTTT. It yields the protein CASEPGQGTGSNQPQHF.

This clone was seen once. The CDR3 reads CAWSVKQFTGELFF. The CDR3 DNA is TGTGCCTGGAGTGTAAAACAGTTCACCGGGGAGCTGTTTTTT. V usage is TRBV30 and J usage is TRBJ2-2; D gene unclear. This CDR3 contains 14 residues. The V and J ends lost 0 bases and 4 bases respectively, with 9 bases between them. Germline lookup yields CDR1 GTSNPN and CDR2 SVGIG (reference sequence).